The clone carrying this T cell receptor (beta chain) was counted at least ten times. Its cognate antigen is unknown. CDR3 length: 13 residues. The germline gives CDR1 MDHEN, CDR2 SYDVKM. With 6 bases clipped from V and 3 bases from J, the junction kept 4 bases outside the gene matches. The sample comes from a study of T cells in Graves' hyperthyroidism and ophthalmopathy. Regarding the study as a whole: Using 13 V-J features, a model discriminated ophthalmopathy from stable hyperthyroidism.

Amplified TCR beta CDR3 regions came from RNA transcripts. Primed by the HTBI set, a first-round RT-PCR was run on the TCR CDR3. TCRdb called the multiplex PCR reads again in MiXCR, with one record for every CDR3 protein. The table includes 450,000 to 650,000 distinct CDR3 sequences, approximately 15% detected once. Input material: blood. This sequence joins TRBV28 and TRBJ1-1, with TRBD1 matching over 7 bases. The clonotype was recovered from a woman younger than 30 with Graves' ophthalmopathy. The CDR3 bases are TGTGCCAGCAGCCGACAGGGATACACTGAAGCTTTCTTT. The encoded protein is CASSRQGYTEAFF.